This T cell receptor (beta chain) was sequenced for a study of post-analysis software for immune sequencing data. The germline gives CDR1 KGHSH, CDR2 LQKENI. The CDR3 has 14 residues. The V and J ends lost 4 bases and 7 bases respectively, with 14 bases between them. Whole-study findings and limits: When compared against controls, multiple sclerosis patients showed significantly lower normalized Chao1 diversity. Under F measure analysis, samples from one preparation batch co-clustered strongly. Patients showed TRBV5-6, TRBV5-1 and TRBV20-1 among roughly 5 TRBV segments more frequent than in controls.

Tagging with unique molecular identifiers was a feature of the TCR beta cDNA libraries. MiXCR was run by TCRdb on the PCR reads, yielding one entry per CDR3 protein. The sample consists of around 250,000 distinct CDR3 sequences, 36% of them appearing once. The table lists this clonotype with a few counts. Its antigen is not known. The TCR sequence derives from a girl aged 5-17 years with multiple sclerosis. The J gene is TRBJ2-1, the V gene TRBV18; D is possibly TRBD1 (5 bases). Sequenced material: blood. The CDR3 region is CASSQDNRQNEQFF. The CDR3 bases are TGTGCCAGCTCACAGGACAACCGCCAGAATGAGCAGTTCTTC. The variable domain in full, with the rest retrieved from reference TRBV18 and TRBJ2-1, is NAGVMQNPRHLVRRRGQEARLRCSPMKGHSHVYWYRQLPEEGLKFMVYLQKENIIDESGMPKERFSAEFPKEGPSILRIQQVVRGDSAAYFCASSQDNRQNEQFFGPGTRLTVL.